The 29 T cell receptor beta chains listed next were all sequenced from one sample in a study of shared clonotypes between healthy human individuals. Data came from immunoSEQ multiplex PCR; TCRdb stores just in-frame clones and leaves some out. This table holds hundreds of thousands of clones, around 96% found once. Terminally differentiated effector memory CD45RA+ cells were left out of the naive CD8 fraction, which was CD45RO-negative and positively selected for CCR7. The sequencing input was naive CD8+ T cells sorted from blood. All receptors derive from a woman in her 30s in good health.

This chain links TRBV10-3 with TRBJ2-5; 7 bases align to TRBD2. Per germline, CDR1 ENHRY and CDR2 SYGVKD. CDR3 length: 15 amino acids. Losses at the gene ends were 0 bases for V and 1 base for J; bases not matched to a gene: 2. For the CDR3, the DNA is TGTGCCATCAGTGAGTCGGGAGGGCTCCAAGAGACCCAGTACTTC. Protein: CAISESGGLQETQYF.

The rearrangement links TRBV28 to TRBJ1-5; D remains ambiguous. CDR3 length equals 17 residues. Per the germline V gene, CDR1 is MDHEN and CDR2 is SYDVKM. V was trimmed by 2 bases and J by 0 bases, leaving 14 bases between them. CDR3 sequence: CASSLDRAGYSNQPQHF. CDR3 nucleotide sequence: TGTGCCAGCAGTTTAGATCGGGCGGGATATAGCAATCAGCCCCAGCATTTT.

The chain joins TRBV27 to TRBJ1-1, with TRBD1 matching over 9 bases. Germline V gene data show CDR1 as MNHEY and CDR2 as SMNVEV (reference sequence). This CDR3 spans 14 amino acids. V dropped 7 bases and J dropped 4; count of bases not matched to a gene: 7. The CDR3 protein is CASMPQGAITEAFF. The CDR3 nucleotides read TGTGCCAGCATGCCACAGGGGGCAATCACTGAAGCTTTCTTT.

The sample holds one count of this clone. The V gene is TRBV12-5, the J gene TRBJ1-1; TRBD1 agrees at 10 bases. Germline V lookup: CDR1 LGHNT, CDR2 FRNRAP. V shed 6 bases, J shed 8 bases, and the junction held 3 bases outside the gene matches. The CDR3 has 12 amino acids. The CDR3 DNA follows: TGTGCTAGTGGAAGGGACAGGGGAGAAGCTTTCTTT. This encodes CASGRDRGEAFF.

The chain recombines TRBV5-1 with TRBJ2-7; TRBD2 matches at 7 bases. CDR1 and CDR2 (germline): SGHRS, YFSETQ. This CDR3 is 18 amino acids long. The V segment lost 0 bases and the J segment 0 bases; nucleotides outside the gene matches: 12. The chain's CDR3 is CASSLAASTSAYSYEQYF. CDR3 nucleotides: TGCGCCAGCAGCTTGGCCGCGTCAACTAGCGCATACTCCTACGAGCAGTACTTC.

The chain couples TRBV19 to TRBJ2-7, with D maybe TRBD2 (5 bases). CDR1 is LNHDA and CDR2 is SQIVND in the germline V gene (reference sequence). Deletions cut 5 bases from V and 4 bases from J, with 15 bases between. The CDR3 consists of 14 residues. Here the CDR3 DNA reads TGTGCCAGTAGTCAGTTTGAGGGTGGTTACGAGCAGTACTTC. Its translation: CASSQFEGGYEQYF.

The chain uses TRBV11-2 and TRBJ2-2, with D uncertain. This CDR3 contains 15 residues. The V gene lost 7 bases and the J gene lost 4 bases, with 16 bases spanning the gap. Germline loops: CDR1 SGHAT, CDR2 FQNNGV. CDR3 residues: CASIPGSQSTGELFF. In DNA, the CDR3 is TGTGCCAGCATCCCCGGGTCTCAAAGCACCGGGGAGCTGTTTTTT.

This clone was seen just once. The rearrangement links TRBV28 to TRBJ2-3, with 8 bases matching TRBD2. This CDR3 has 16 residues. CDR1 and CDR2 (germline): MDHEN, SYDVKM. Trimming cost V 2 bases and J 2 bases; bases outside gene matches: 6. The CDR3 sequence: CASSLDGTRPTDTQYF. The CDR3, as DNA: TGTGCCAGCAGTTTAGATGGGACTAGGCCCACAGATACGCAGTATTTT.

The V gene is TRBV21-1, the J gene TRBJ1-5. TRBV21-1 represents a pseudogene. There are 13 residues in the CDR3. CDR3 DNA sequence: TGTGCCAGCAGCAAAGGTGCTGATCAGCCCCAGCATTTT. Protein product: CASSKGADQPQHF.

The chain links TRBV7-2 to TRBJ1-5; D is unclear. Trimming removed 3 bases at V and 9 bases at J, with 15 bases between. Germline assignment: CDR1 SGHTA and CDR2 FQGNSA. This CDR3 has 14 amino acids. The CDR3 DNA follows: TGTGCCAGCAGCTTCTCGAACGGCGGGTGGCCCCAGCATTTT. Translation: CASSFSNGGWPQHF.

V usage is TRBV7-8 and J usage is TRBJ2-7, with no clear D. CDR3 length: 12 amino acids. V was shortened by 5 bases and J by 3 bases, with 8 bases between the two germline ends. Per the germline V gene, CDR1 is SGHVS and CDR2 is FQNEAQ. DNA for the CDR3: TGTGCCAGCAGCCCTCGCTTCTACGAGCAGTACTTC. Protein product: CASSPRFYEQYF.

V usage is TRBV7-9 and J usage is TRBJ1-1; the D gene is possibly TRBD1 (5 bases). The CDR3 has 15 amino acids. The V gene's germline CDR1 is SEHNR and CDR2 FQNEAQ (reference sequence). Trimming stripped 5 bases from V and 0 bases from J, with 13 bases between. The CDR3 bases are TGTGCCAGCAGCCCGACGACAGCCCTGAACACTGAAGCTTTCTTT. Translating gives CASSPTTALNTEAFF.

The V gene is TRBV7-2, the J gene TRBJ2-5, with TRBD2 matching 7 bases. With 3 bases clipped from V and 2 bases from J, the junction kept 15 bases outside the gene matches. There are 18 residues in the CDR3. CDR1 and CDR2 from the germline V gene are SGHTA and FQGNSA. CDR3 protein: CASSFEHEGTTLQETQYF. DNA of the CDR3: TGTGCCAGCAGCTTTGAGCACGAAGGGACTACCCTTCAAGAGACCCAGTACTTC.

This sequence joins TRBV7-9 and TRBJ2-3; 7 nucleotides agree with TRBD2. The CDR3 runs 15 residues. Germline CDR1 and CDR2: SEHNR and FQNEAQ (reference sequence). V shed 2 bases and J 0 bases; nucleotides not matched to a gene: 2. This CDR3 is CASSLLAVSTDTQYF. The CDR3 DNA is TGTGCCAGCAGCTTACTAGCGGTTAGCACAGATACGCAGTATTTT. Full variable domain (remainder filled in from reference TRBV7-9 and TRBJ2-3): DTGVSQNPRHKITKRGQNVTFRCDPISEHNRLYWYRQTLGQGPEFLTYFQNEAQLEKSRLLSDRFSAERPKGSFSTLEIQRTEQGDSAMYLCASSLLAVSTDTQYFGPGTRLTVL.

This sequence joins TRBV7-9 and TRBJ2-3; no clear D. V was shortened by 0 bases and J by 0 bases, with 7 bases between the two germline ends. The CDR3 contains 15 residues. Looked up from germline, CDR1 is SEHNR and CDR2 is FQNEAQ (reference sequence). CDR3 in DNA: TGTGCCAGCAGCTTAGCGCTCCAGAGCACAGATACGCAGTATTTT. The encoded protein is CASSLALQSTDTQYF.

The chain has TRBV10-2 and TRBJ1-1; D unresolved. CDR3 length equals 14 residues. Germline V lookup: CDR1 WSHSY, CDR2 SAAADI. V gave up 4 bases and J gave up 4 bases, with 13 bases separating them. CDR3 DNA sequence: TGCGCCAGCAGTGCGGCCCTTAAGGGCACTGAAGCTTTCTTT. It encodes CASSAALKGTEAFF.

This chain joins TRBV27 and TRBJ2-7, with D perhaps TRBD1 (5 bases). V was trimmed by 4 bases and J by 5 bases, leaving 12 bases between them. Germline assignment: CDR1 MNHEY and CDR2 SMNVEV (reference sequence). This CDR3 has 13 residues. The CDR3 reads CASSYTGSNEQYF. In nucleotides, the CDR3 is TGTGCCAGCAGTTACACAGGTTCTAACGAGCAGTACTTC.

This chain uses TRBV25-1 with TRBJ2-2, with D possibly being TRBD1 or TRBD2 (5 bases each). From germline, CDR1 is MGHDK and CDR2 SYGVNS. Trimming took off 8 bases at V and 5 bases at J, with 15 bases between the two ends. The CDR3 length is 14 residues. DNA for the CDR3: TGTGCCAGCGCCGGTCTCGAGGGGACCGGGGAGCTGTTTTTT. The encoded protein is CASAGLEGTGELFF.

V gene TRBV2 combines with J gene TRBJ2-3; 8 bases are shared with TRBD2. CDR1 is SNHLY and CDR2 is FYNNEI in the germline V gene. V shed 8 bases and J 6 bases; nucleotides not matched to a gene: 10. CDR3 length equals 14 residues. DNA of the CDR3: TGTGCCAGCGGATTACTAGCGGACGCGGATACGCAGTATTTT. This gives the protein CASGLLADADTQYF.

The genes are TRBV6-6 and TRBJ1-5, with a possible D match to TRBD1 (5 bases). CDR1 and CDR2 (germline): MNHNY, SVGAGI (reference sequence). This CDR3 region has 16 residues. V was cut by 7 bases and J by 0 bases, with 16 bases left in between. The CDR3 bases are TGTGCCAGCAATAGCATCAGGGCTAATAGCAATCAGCCCCAGCATTTT. The encoded protein is CASNSIRANSNQPQHF.

This rearrangement joins TRBV15 to TRBJ2-7; 8 positions agree with TRBD1. The germline V gene encodes CDR1 LNHNV and CDR2 YYDKDF (reference sequence). J gave up 5 bases and V 3 bases, and 12 bases lay outside the gene matches. The CDR3 contains 16 residues. The DNA of the CDR3 is TGTGCCACCAGCAGTTACTGGGAGACAGGGGTCAACGAGCAGTACTTC. This codes for CATSSYWETGVNEQYF. Drawing the rest from reference TRBV15 and TRBJ2-7, the complete variable domain is DAMVIQNPRYQVTQFGKPVTLSCSQTLNHNVMYWYQQKSSQAPKLLFHYYDKDFNNEADTPDNFQSRRPNTSFCFLDIRSPGLGDTAMYLCATSSYWETGVNEQYFGPGTRLTVT.

CDR3 coding DNA: TGTGCCACCAGCAGAGAAGGGGAGTGGGGAGAGACCCAGTACTTC. This codes for CATSREGEWGETQYF. The V gene is TRBV15, the J gene TRBJ2-5; the D gene could be TRBD1 or TRBD2 (5 bases each). This CDR3 is built from 15 residues. V lost 0 bases, J lost 4 bases, and 12 bases lay in between. Germline values: CDR1 LNHNV, CDR2 YYDKDF (reference sequence).

The rearrangement joins TRBV6-5 to TRBJ2-7; D ambiguous. Trimming cost V 4 bases and J 6 bases, with 19 bases left between them. The CDR3 runs 15 residues. Germline V lookup: CDR1 MNHEY, CDR2 SVGAGI. CDR3 sequence: CASSSWGNSGSEQYF. DNA of the CDR3: TGTGCCAGCAGTTCCTGGGGAAACAGTGGTAGCGAGCAGTACTTC.

CDR3 DNA: TGTGCCGGAAGCGAGAGCTCCTACAATGAGCAGTTCTTC. Protein product: CAGSESSYNEQFF. The rearrangement joins TRBV2 to TRBJ2-1; D uncertain. The germline V gene encodes CDR1 SNHLY and CDR2 FYNNEI. V was cut by 11 bases and J by 0 bases, with 11 bases left in between. The CDR3 has 13 amino acids.

The chain links TRBV5-6 to TRBJ2-7, with TRBD2 identical over 7 bases. CDR3 size: 15 residues. The V gene end was trimmed by 0 bases and the J gene end by 7 bases; junction bases not matched to a gene: 10. The germline V gene encodes CDR1 SGHDT and CDR2 YYEEEE. The DNA of the CDR3 is TGTGCCAGCAGCTTGGGGGGGGGAGGGAGAGGGGAGCAGTACTTC. Translated: CASSLGGGGRGEQYF.

The chain joins TRBV14 to TRBJ2-5; a possible D gene is TRBD2 (6 bases). The tail of the sequence fits TRBJ2-7 better, so the J call may be wrong. CDR1 is SGHDN and CDR2 is FVKESK in the germline V gene. This CDR3 has 14 amino acids. The CDR3 DNA follows: TGTGCCAGCAGCCAAGGTCTCGGGGGCTACGAGCAGTACTTC. Protein sequence: CASSQGLGGYEQYF.

This chain links TRBV5-6 with TRBJ2-5; D unresolved. This CDR3 comprises 15 residues. The V end was cut by 0 bases, the J end by 0 bases, with 9 bases between. From germline, CDR1 is SGHDT and CDR2 YYEEEE. In DNA, the CDR3 is TGTGCCAGCAGCTTGGAGGCCAGGTACCAAGAGACCCAGTACTTC. As protein: CASSLEARYQETQYF.

This chain joins TRBV27 and TRBJ2-7; 9 positions match TRBD1. CDR1 MNHEY and CDR2 SMNVEV come from the germline V gene (reference sequence). The CDR3 loop spans 16 amino acids. V shed 6 bases, J shed 4 bases, and the junction held 13 bases outside the gene matches. The CDR3 here is CASSQRAGTGIYEQYF. DNA for the CDR3: TGTGCCAGCAGCCAACGGGCCGGGACAGGGATTTACGAGCAGTACTTC.

This clone came up a few times. Additional DNA sequences in this sample encode the identical CDR3. The chain uses TRBV4-1 and TRBJ1-5; TRBD1 matches at 8 bases. Per the germline V gene, CDR1 is MGHRA and CDR2 is YSYEKL. The V segment lost 5 bases and the J segment 6 bases; nucleotides outside the gene matches: 6. The CDR3 has 14 amino acids. Here the CDR3 reads CASSYDRGSQPQHF. CDR3 bases: TGCGCCAGCAGCTACGACAGGGGATCTCAGCCCCAGCATTTT.